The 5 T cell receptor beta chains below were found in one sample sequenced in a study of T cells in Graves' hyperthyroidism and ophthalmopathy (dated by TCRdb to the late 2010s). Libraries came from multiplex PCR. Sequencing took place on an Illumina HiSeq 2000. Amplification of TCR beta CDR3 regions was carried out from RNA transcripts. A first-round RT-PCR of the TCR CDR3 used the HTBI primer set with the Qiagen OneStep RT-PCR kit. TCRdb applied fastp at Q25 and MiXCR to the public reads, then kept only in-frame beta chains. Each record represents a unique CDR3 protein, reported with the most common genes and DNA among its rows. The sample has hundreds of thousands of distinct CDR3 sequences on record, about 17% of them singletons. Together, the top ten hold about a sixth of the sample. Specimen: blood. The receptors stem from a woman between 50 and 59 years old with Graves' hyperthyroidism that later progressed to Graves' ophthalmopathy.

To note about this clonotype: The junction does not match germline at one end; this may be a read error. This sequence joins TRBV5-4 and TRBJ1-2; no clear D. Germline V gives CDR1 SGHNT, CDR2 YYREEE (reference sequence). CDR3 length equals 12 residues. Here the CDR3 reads CASSLGWDGHTF. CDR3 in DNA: TGTGCCAGCAGCTTGGGGTGGGATGGCCACACCTTC.

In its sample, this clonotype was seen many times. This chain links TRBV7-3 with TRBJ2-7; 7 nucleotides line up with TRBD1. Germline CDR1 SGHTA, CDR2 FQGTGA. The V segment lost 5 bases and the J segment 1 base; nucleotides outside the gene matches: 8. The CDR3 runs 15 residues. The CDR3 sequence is CASSERTGSSYEQYF. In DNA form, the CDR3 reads TGTGCCAGCAGCGAACGGACAGGCTCATCCTACGAGCAGTACTTC.

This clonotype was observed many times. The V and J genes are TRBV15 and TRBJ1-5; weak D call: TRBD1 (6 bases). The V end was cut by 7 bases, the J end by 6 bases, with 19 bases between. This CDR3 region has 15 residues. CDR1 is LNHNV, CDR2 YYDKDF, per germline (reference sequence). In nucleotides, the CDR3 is TGTGCCACCAACAATGACAGGAGTCGGGGTCAGCCCCAGCATTTT. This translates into CATNNDRSRGQPQHF.

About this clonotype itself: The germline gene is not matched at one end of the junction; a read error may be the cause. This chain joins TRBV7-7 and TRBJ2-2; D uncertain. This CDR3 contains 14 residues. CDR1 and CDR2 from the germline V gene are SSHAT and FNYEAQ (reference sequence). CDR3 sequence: CASSSGMNTGELFF. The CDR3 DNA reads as TGTGCTAGCAGCTCGGGCATGAACACCGGGGAGCTGTTTTTT.

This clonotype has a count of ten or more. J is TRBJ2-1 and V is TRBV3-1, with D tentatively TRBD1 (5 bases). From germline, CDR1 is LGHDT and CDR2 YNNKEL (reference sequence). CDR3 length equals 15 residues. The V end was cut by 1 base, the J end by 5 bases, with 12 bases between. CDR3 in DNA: TGTGCCAGCAGCCAAGCGGGTTTGGGGCACAATGAGCAGTTCTTC. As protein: CASSQAGLGHNEQFF.